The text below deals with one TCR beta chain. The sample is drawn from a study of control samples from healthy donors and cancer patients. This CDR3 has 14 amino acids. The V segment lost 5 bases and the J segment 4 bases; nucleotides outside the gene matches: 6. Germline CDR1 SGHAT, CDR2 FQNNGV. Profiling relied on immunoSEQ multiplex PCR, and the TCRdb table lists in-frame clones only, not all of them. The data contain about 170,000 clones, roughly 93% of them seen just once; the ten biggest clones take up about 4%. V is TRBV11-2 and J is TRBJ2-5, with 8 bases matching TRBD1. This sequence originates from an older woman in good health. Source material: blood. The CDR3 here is CASSASTGGETQYF. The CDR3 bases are TGTGCCAGCAGCGCGAGCACAGGGGGAGAGACCCAGTACTTC. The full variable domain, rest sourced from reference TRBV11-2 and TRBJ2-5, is EAGVAQSPRYKIIEKRQSVAFWCNPISGHATLYWYQQILGQGPKLLIQFQNNGVVDDSQLPKDRFSAERLKGVDSTLKIQPAKLEDSAVYLCASSASTGGETQYFGPGTRLLVL.